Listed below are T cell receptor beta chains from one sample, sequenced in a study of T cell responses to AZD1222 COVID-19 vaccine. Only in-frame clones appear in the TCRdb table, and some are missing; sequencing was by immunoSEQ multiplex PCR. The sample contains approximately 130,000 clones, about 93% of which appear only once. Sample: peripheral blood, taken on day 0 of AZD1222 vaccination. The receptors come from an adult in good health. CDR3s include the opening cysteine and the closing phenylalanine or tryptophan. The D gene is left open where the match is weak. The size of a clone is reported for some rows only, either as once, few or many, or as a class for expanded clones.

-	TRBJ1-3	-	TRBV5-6	TGTGCCAGCAACAGGGACGGCGCCCGTCTCATATATTTT	CASNRDGARLIYF
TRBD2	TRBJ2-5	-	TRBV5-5	TGTGCCAGCAGCCTGAATCCGGGACTAGCGGGGGGGCCAGGAGAGACCCAGTACTTC	CASSLNPGLAGGPGETQYF
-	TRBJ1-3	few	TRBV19	TGTGCCAGTACCGAACAGCTCTCTGGAAACACCATATATTTT	CASTEQLSGNTIYF
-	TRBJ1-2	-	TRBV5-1	TGCGCCAGCAGCTTAGACGGTAACTATGGCTACACCTTC	CASSLDGNYGYTF
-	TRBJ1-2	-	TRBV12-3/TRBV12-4	TGTGCCAGCAGTACAGGGCTCTATGGCTACACCTTC	CASSTGLYGYTF
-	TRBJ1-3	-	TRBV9	TGTGCCAGCAGCGTAGTTGGCGCGTTAGGAAACACCATATATTTT	CASSVVGALGNTIYF
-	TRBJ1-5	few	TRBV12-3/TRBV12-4	TGTGCCAGCAGTTTTGGGGTTCAGCCCCAGCATTTT	CASSFGVQPQHF
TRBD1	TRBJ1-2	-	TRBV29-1	TGCAGCGTTGAGATGGACAGGGGCTATGGCTACACCTTC	CSVEMDRGYGYTF
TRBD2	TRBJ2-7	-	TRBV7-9	TGTGCCAGCAGCCGCCGCGGCGGGGGGCCTCTCGGGCAGTACTTC	CASSRRGGGPLGQYF
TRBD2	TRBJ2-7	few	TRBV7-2	TGTGCCAGCAGCTTAAAGGGACTAGCGGGGGGTTACTCCTACGAGCAGTACTTC	CASSLKGLAGGYSYEQYF
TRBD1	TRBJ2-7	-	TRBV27	TGTGCCAGCAGTTTTGTAGGGGGCAGAAGGCAGTACTTC	CASSFVGGRRQYF
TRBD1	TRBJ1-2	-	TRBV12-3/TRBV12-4	TGTGCCAGCAGCCAACAGGGGGCGCGGGGCTACACCTTC	CASSQQGARGYTF
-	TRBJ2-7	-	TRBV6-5	TGTGCCAGCAGTTCGGGGGATCTCTACGAGCAGTACTTC	CASSSGDLYEQYF
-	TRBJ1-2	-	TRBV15	TGTGCCACCAGCAGAGTGGGGGGAGGCTATGGCTACACCTTC	CATSRVGGGYGYTF
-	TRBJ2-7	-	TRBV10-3	TGTGCCATCAGGCTCGAAGGGGGTTACGGGGACGAGCAGTACTTC	CAIRLEGGYGDEQYF
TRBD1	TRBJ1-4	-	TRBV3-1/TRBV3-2	TGTGCCAGCAGCCAAGGACAGGGAGGCGAAAAACTGTTTTTT	CASSQGQGGEKLFF
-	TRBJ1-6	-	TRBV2	TGTGCCAGCAGTCAGGATGGTTTATATTCACCCCTCCACTTT	CASSQDGLYSPLHF
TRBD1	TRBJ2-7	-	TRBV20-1	TGCAGTGCTAGTGGAGGACAGGGTGCCTACGAGCAGTACTTC	CSASGGQGAYEQYF
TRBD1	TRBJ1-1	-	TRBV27	TGTGCCAGCAGTCTTCAGGGGGCTAGGGGGTCAACTGAAGCTTTCTTT	CASSLQGARGSTEAFF
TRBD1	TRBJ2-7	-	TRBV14	TGTGCCAGCAGCCGCGACGGACAGGCGCAGTACTTC	CASSRDGQAQYF
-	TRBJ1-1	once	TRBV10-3	TGTGCCATCAGGCTCAGGGTTTTCACTGAAGCTTTCTTT	CAIRLRVFTEAFF
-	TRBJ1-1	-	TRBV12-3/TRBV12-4	TGTGCCAGCAGTTTTTTCCCCCAGCGAGCTTTCTTT	CASSFFPQRAFF
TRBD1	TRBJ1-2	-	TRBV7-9	TGTGCCAGCAGTTCGGGACAGGGGAATGGCTACACCTTC	CASSSGQGNGYTF
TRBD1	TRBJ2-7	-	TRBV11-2	TGTGCCAGCAGTGGGACAGCATACGAGCAGTACTTC	CASSGTAYEQYF
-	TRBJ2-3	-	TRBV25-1	TGTGCCAGCAGCGTCACGGATACGCAGTATTTT	CASSVTDTQYF
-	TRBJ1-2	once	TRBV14	TGTGCCAGCAGCCAAGGCGACTATGGCTACACCTTC	CASSQGDYGYTF
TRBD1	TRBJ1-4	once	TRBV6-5	TGTGCCAGCAGCGCGGGACAGCCTAATGAAAAACTGTTTTTT	CASSAGQPNEKLFF
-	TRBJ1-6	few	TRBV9	TGTGCCAGCAGCGTAGCCGGAGGGGCGCATTCACCCCTCCACTTT	CASSVAGGAHSPLHF
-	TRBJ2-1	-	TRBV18	TGTGCCAGCTCACCACAGGAAGGGGAGACCTACAATGAGCAGTTCTTC	CASSPQEGETYNEQFF
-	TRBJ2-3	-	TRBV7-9	TGTGCCAGCAGCTTAGAGGGGTTAGCTGATACGCAGTATTTT	CASSLEGLADTQYF
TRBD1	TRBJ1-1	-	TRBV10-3	TGTGCCGCCCAGACAGGGGACACTGAAGCTTTCTTT	CAAQTGDTEAFF
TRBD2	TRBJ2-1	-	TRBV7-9	TGTGCCAGCTCGACTAGCGGTTCCTACAATGAGCAGTTCTTC	CASSTSGSYNEQFF
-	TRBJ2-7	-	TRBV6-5	TGTGCCAGCAGTTACTCGATCAAACAGACTCAGTACTTC	CASSYSIKQTQYF
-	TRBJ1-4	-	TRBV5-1	TGCGCCAGCAGCTTGCGCTCCGGGGGTGAAAAACTGTTTTTT	CASSLRSGGEKLFF
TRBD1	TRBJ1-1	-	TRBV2	TGTGCCAGCTGTAAGGACAGGGGCACTGAAGCTTTCTTT	CASCKDRGTEAFF
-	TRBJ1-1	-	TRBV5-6	TGTGCCAGCAGCTCCCCAGGGAGGGGGGGTGAAGCTTTCTTT	CASSSPGRGGEAFF